The clone carrying this T cell receptor (beta chain) was counted a few times. The sample belongs to a study of blood T cell repertoires in COVID-19. Study at large: Sites across the United States, Italy and Spain contributed samples from acute and convalescent COVID-19.

Profiling relied on immunoSEQ multiplex PCR, and the TCRdb table lists in-frame clones only, not all of them. The table records about 240,000 clones, around 90% of them present only once. Germline lookup yields CDR1 SGHAT and CDR2 FQNNGV. This CDR3 is 14 amino acids long. J gave up 8 bases and V 3 bases, and 6 bases lay outside the gene matches. Sequencing was carried out using peripheral blood. The source of this sequence is a woman aged 65 to 85 with active or convalescent COVID-19. The rearrangement links TRBV11-2 to TRBJ1-4, with 7 positions matching TRBD1. The CDR3 DNA is TGTGCCAGCAGCTTCGCAGGGGGACGGGAAAAACTGTTTTTT. It codes for CASSFAGGREKLFF.